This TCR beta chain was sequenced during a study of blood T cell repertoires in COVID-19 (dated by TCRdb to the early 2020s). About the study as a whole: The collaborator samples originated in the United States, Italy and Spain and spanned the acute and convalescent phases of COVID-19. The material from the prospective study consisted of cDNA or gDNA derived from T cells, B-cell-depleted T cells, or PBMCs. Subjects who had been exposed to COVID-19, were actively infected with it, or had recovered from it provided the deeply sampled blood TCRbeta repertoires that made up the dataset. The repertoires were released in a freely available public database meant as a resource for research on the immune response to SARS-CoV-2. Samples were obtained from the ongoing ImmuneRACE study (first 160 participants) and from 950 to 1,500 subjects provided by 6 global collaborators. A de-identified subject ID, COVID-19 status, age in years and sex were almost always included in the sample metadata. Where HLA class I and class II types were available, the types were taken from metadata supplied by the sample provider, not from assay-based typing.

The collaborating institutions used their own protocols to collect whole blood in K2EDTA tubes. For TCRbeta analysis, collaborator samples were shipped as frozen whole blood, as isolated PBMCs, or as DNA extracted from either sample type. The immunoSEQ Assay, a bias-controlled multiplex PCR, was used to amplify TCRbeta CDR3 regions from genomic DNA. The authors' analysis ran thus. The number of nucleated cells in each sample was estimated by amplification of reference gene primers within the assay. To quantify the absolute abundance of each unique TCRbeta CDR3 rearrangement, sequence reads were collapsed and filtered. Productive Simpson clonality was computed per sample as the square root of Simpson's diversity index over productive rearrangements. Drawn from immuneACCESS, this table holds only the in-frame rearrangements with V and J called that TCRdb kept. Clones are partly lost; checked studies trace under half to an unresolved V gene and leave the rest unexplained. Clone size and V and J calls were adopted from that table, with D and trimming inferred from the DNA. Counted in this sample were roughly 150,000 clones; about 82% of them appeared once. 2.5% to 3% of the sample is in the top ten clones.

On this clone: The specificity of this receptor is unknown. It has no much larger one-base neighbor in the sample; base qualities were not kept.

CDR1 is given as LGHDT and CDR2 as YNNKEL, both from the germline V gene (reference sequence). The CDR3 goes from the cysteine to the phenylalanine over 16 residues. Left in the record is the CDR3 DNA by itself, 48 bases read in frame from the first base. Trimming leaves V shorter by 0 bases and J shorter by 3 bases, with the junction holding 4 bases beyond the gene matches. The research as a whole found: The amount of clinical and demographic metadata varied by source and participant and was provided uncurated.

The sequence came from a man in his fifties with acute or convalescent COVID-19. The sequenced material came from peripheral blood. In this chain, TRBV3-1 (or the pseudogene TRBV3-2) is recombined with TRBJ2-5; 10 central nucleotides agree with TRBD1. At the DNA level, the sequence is TGTGCCAGCAGCCAAGACGGGACAGGGGTAAAAGAGACCCAGTACTTC. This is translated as CASSQDGTGVKETQYF.